This entry describes one T cell receptor (beta chain). This CDR3 contains 13 residues. Germline V gene sequence: CDR1 SEHNR, CDR2 FQNEAQ (reference sequence). V lost 5 bases, J lost 6 bases, and 14 bases lay in between. This sample stems from a study of blood T cell repertoires in COVID-19. In the study overall: The samples span acute and convalescent COVID-19 from the United States, Italy and Spain. PBMCs, B-cell-depleted T cells, or T cells provided the cDNA or gDNA that made up the material.

Authors' processing steps: Cell counts per sample came from amplifying reference gene primers. Measured with immunoSEQ multiplex PCR; TCRdb has only the in-frame clones, and not every one. D and trimming come from the DNA, and the V and J calls and clone size come from that table. The profile shows around 300,000 clones, approximately 85% of them singletons. The chain has TRBV7-9 and TRBJ2-7, with TRBD2 as a possible D gene (5 bases). The sequence was obtained from a human donor in a cohort sampled during active COVID-19. The sequencing sample was made of peripheral blood. The CDR3 spells CASSPRGSGEQYF. The DNA of the CDR3 is TGTGCCAGCAGCCCTCGGGGTTCCGGCGAGCAGTACTTC.